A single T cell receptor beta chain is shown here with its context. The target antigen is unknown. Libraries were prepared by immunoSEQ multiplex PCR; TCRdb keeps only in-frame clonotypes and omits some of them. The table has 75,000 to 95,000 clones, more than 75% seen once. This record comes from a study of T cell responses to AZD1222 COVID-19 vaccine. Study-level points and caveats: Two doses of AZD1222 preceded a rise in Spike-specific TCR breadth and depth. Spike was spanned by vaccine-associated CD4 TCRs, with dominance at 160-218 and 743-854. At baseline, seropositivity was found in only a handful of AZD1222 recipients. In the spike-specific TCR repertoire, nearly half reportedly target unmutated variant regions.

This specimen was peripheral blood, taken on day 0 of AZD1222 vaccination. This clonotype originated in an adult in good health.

The CDR3 DNA follows: TGTGCCAGCAGTTACGACGGAGAGAATTCACCCCTCCACTTT. Its translation: CASSYDGENSPLHF. The chain uses TRBV6-5 and TRBJ1-6; unclear D gene. The germline CDR1 and CDR2 sequences are MNHEY and SVGAGI. Trimming stripped 2 bases from V and 7 bases from J, with 9 bases between. The CDR3 has 14 amino acids.